Below, one T cell receptor beta chain is given with its context. Its matching antigen is unknown. The data stem from a study of OX40 agonist ivuxolimab in advanced cancers. The study, taken as a whole, reports: Antigen specificity remained undetermined for the expanded peripheral T cells.

The length of the CDR3 is 16 residues. V lost 0 bases, J lost 2 bases, and 11 bases lay in between. Germline V gene lookup returns CDR1 KGHSH and CDR2 LQKENI. Produced via immunoSEQ multiplex PCR; TCRdb's table is partial and in-frame only. Found here are more than 75,000 clones, 80% to 90% of them singletons; the top ten hold around 0.82%. The TCR sequence derives from an adult with an advanced solid tumor such as melanoma, head and neck, liver or kidney cancer. The sequencing here drew on CD4+ or CD8+ T cells sorted from blood, taken in a trial of the OX40 agonist ivuxolimab. The chain joins TRBV18 to TRBJ2-1, with a tentative D call TRBD2 (6 bases). This chain's CDR3 is CASSPPIRGTYNEQFF. In DNA form, the CDR3 reads TGTGCCAGCTCACCACCGATCCGCGGGACCTACAATGAGCAGTTCTTC.